Listed below are T cell receptor beta chains from one sample, sequenced in a study of identical twins. TCRdb recomputed calls from the 5' RACE reads with MiXCR, one row per CDR3 protein. The table records more than 1.5 million distinct CDR3 sequences, 25% to 35% of them present only once. The sequencing input was cord blood. These receptors were obtained from a newborn girl in good health. Each CDR3 is given with its conserved first and last residue. The order of the fields is CDR3 protein, CDR3 length, V gene.

CASSLGQSIETQYF 14 TRBV3-1
CSARVAGALTDTQYF 15 TRBV20-1
CASSIRTGLGEAFF 14 TRBV19
CAISEFSGSSYNSPLHF 17 TRBV10-3
CSTTSGSPDTQYF 13 TRBV20-1
CASSSAATDRLYGYTF 16 TRBV12-3/TRBV12-4
CASSVVARGTEAFF 14 TRBV12-3/TRBV12-4
CASSEMAASTDTQYF 15 TRBV2
CASSPSGGAYSVEQYF 16 TRBV3-1
CASTGEGLGNTEAFF 15 TRBV5-1
CASSQARTGGWAKNIQYF 18 TRBV14
CSANRGDEQYF 11 TRBV20-1
CSAPTSEVKLAKNIQYF 17 TRBV20-1
CASSLVGLAGQYF 13 TRBV7-2
CASSEGQRVYEQYF 14 TRBV14
CASSFWDREEETQYF 15 TRBV28
CSASGLRRTGASNQPQHF 18 TRBV20-1
CASNRTSGASTDTQYF 16 TRBV12-3/TRBV12-4
CASSLGGTVFHEQFF 15 TRBV5-1
CASSSGGPNNEQFF 14 TRBV5-1
CASSLFLAGGLYNEQFF 17 TRBV7-2
CASSREQRGTEAFF 14 TRBV6-6
CASSLARLSSYNEQFF 16 TRBV5-1